This T cell receptor (beta chain) was captured by sequencing in a study of CD8 T cells in ankylosing spondylitis. This clonotype showed up many times. The antigen remains undetermined. Generation of TCR beta libraries employed quantitative 5'-RACE incorporating molecular barcodes. TCRdb reprocessed the 5' RACE reads with MiXCR, giving one entry per CDR3 protein. The sample has under 85,000 distinct CDR3 sequences, less than 6% seen once. Findings of the study overall: Matched ankylosing spondylitis synovial fluid reportedly contained a significantly enriched population of disease-linked clones. Previously reported in reactive arthritis synovial fluid and blood were some of the motif variants. Disease-linked clones had a CD8+ phenotype and relatively low frequency in peripheral blood.

Deletions cut 5 bases from V and 7 bases from J, with 14 bases between. The CDR3 consists of 13 residues. The germline V gene encodes CDR1 SGHTA and CDR2 FQGTGA. Sequencing input: blood, either unsorted or a sorted T cell fraction (not recorded which). This TCR was recovered from a male donor with ankylosing spondylitis or in good health (not recorded which). The gene calls are TRBV7-3 and TRBJ2-5, with D perhaps being TRBD1 or TRBD2 (5 bases each). CDR3 in DNA: TGTGCCAGCAGCAACCGGGACGGGTGGACCCAGTACTTC. This translates into CASSNRDGWTQYF.